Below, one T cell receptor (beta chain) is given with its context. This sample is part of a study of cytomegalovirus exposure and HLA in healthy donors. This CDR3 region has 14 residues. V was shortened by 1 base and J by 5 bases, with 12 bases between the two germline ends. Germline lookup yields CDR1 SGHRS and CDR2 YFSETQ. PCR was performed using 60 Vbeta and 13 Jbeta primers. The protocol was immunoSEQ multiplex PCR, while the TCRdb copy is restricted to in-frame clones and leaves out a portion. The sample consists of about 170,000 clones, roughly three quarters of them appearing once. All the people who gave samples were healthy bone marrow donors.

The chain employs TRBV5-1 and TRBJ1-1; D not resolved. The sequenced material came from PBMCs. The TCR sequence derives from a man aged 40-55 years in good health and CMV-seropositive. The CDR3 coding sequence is TGCGCCAGCAGCTTGACTTACTCAAGTACTGAAGCTTTCTTT. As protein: CASSLTYSSTEAFF.